This record concerns one T cell receptor (beta chain) sequence. Germline values: CDR1 LGHNA, CDR2 YNFKEQ. The CDR3 sequence is 15 residues long. The V end was cut by 0 bases, the J end by 4 bases, with 11 bases between. The data were obtained in a study of blood T cells in healthy people across ages. Together with a sample-barcoded 5' primer, a J-beta primer mix was included in a second PCR lasting roughly 6 to 12 cycles. A template-switch adaptor that had 12 random nucleotides put a tag on each cDNA molecule. A single record per CDR3 protein comes from TCRdb applying MiXCR to the 5' RACE reads. This table holds about 800,000 distinct CDR3 sequences, around a quarter found once. This sample also appeared in a second study, on T cells of mothers and their children. Per that paper: Related and unrelated pairs show similar thymic shaping of TCR recombination output. Persistent microchimeric T cell clones were not found at ~100 per million sensitivity.

This TCR was sampled from a boy aged 5 to 17 in good health. Sequenced input: blood. This chain connects TRBV4-2 to TRBJ2-3; D possibly corresponds to TRBD2 (5 bases). The CDR3 reads CASSQDRGSPDTQYF. The CDR3 DNA follows: TGTGCCAGCAGCCAAGATCGGGGATCGCCAGATACGCAGTATTTT.